This TCR beta chain was documented in a study of molecular identifiers for immune sequencing clone quantification. One entry per CDR3 protein results from TCRdb running MiXCR on the PCR reads. The table has approximately 550,000 distinct CDR3 sequences, over 20% seen once. This CDR3 is built from 17 residues. Trimming cost V 3 bases and J 5 bases, with 20 bases left between them. Per the germline V gene, CDR1 is LNHNV and CDR2 is YYDKDF (reference sequence). There are a few counts of this clonotype. Naive CD8 libraries were made from around 18,000 to 910,000 sorted cells, and they used 10%, 30% or 50% RNA.

The genes are TRBV15 and TRBJ1-5, with D perhaps TRBD1 (6 bases). Material for sequencing was naive CD8+ T cells from blood, with Jurkat cell RNA spiked in. Indicated subset: FACS-sorted CD8+CD4-CCR7+CD45RA+ naive T cells. This sequence was found in a human donor in good health. Some libraries in this study had Jurkat cell RNA spiked in. CDR3 coding DNA: TGTGCCACCAGCAGTACCGAACGGGGGGGCTGGGATCAGCCCCAGCATTTT. Translation: CATSSTERGGWDQPQHF.